One sample yielded the 24 T cell receptor delta chains listed below, sequenced in a study of γδ T cells in repeated Plasmodium falciparum infection. Gammadelta T cells were flow-sorted from PBMC into Vgamma9/Vdelta2+ and Vdelta2-negative populations for bulk analysis. TCRdb fed the multiplex PCR reads to CATT. The table has roughly 86,000 delta-chain clones, roughly 1.4% seen once. Sequencing was performed on gamma-delta T cells from blood. The receptor source for this set is a pool of human donors (malaria-infected and uninfected, not separated).

This clone has a handful of counts. The TCRdb protein, from a much larger clone, departs from this DNA's translation at residue 9, likely by read error; the protein shown derives from the DNA. The V gene is TRDV1, the J gene TRDJ1; D is perhaps TRDD3 (6 bases). The J gene, absent from TCRdb, was called here by matching the DNA to germline. V lost 2 bases to trimming and J lost 0 bases, with 28 bases between them. The CDR3 spans 21 residues. Germline V lookup: CDR1 TSWWSYY, CDR2 QGS. The CDR3 spells CALGEVSVIPYWVLNTDKLIF. The CDR3 DNA reads TGTGCTCTTGGGGAAGTTAGTGTCATACCGTACTGGGTCCTCAACACCGATAAACTCATCTTT.

Points on this clone: TCRdb records a much larger clone's protein for this DNA, with a difference at residue 9 that likely arises from a read error; the protein given is the translation of the DNA. The CDR3 DNA follows: TGTGCCTGTGACACCGTACTGGGGGTAAACACGGTCACAACCGATAAACTCATCTTT. Amino acid sequence: CACDTVLGVNTVTTDKLIF. V is TRDV2 and J is TRDJ1; 8 nucleotides line up with TRDD3. The J gene was missing in TCRdb and was found by matching the end of the DNA to germline. Germline V gene lookup returns CDR1 GEAIGNYY and CDR2 EKD. The CDR3 extends over 19 amino acids. Trimming at V came to 0 bases and at J to 2 bases, leaving 16 bases not matched to a gene.

This clone has a count of ten or more. The DNA of the CDR3 is TGTGCTCTTGGGGGTAGGGGGATAGGGTACACCGATAAACTCATCTTT. As protein: CALGGRGIGYTDKLIF. V is TRDV1 and J is TRDJ1, with 8 bases that match TRDD3. Germline matching of the DNA provided the J gene here, since TCRdb leaves it blank. The CDR3 spans 16 residues. Germline CDR1 and CDR2: TSWWSYY and QGS. With V trimmed by 4 bases and J by 0 bases, 7 bases remained unmatched.

As regards this clone: Since a far larger clone is one base different, this is likely a read error. The same CDR3 can be traced to other DNA sequences in this sample. The chain couples TRDV2 to TRDJ3, with 7 bases identical to TRDD3. V shed 0 bases, J shed 4 bases, and the junction held 11 bases outside the gene matches. The germline CDR1 and CDR2 sequences are GEAIGNYY and EKD. The CDR3 is made up of 19 amino acids. CDR3 amino acids: CACDTILGDRRWDTRQMFF. CDR3 nucleotides: TGTGCCTGTGACACCATACTAGGGGATAGGAGGTGGGACACCCGACAGATGTTTTTC.

On this clone: TCRdb assigns this DNA the protein of a much larger clone, which departs from its translation at residue 12; this likely reflects a read error, and the protein shown comes from translating the DNA. This sequence joins TRDV3 and TRDJ1, with D perhaps assigned TRDD2 or TRDD3 (5 bases each). The J gene comes from matching the DNA to germline here; TCRdb lacks it. CDR1 and CDR2 (germline): TVYSNPD, GDNSRS (reference sequence). The CDR3 spans 15 residues. DNA of the CDR3: TGTGCCTCCTACCGGAACCGGGGAGGCACCGATAGACTCATCTTT. Residues: CASYRNRGGTDRLIF.

The sample holds a few counts of this clone. A read error is the likely source, as a far larger clone sits one nucleotide away. This specimen includes other DNA sequences encoding the same CDR3. The gene calls are TRDV1 and TRDJ1, with D unresolved. The J gene, not given by TCRdb, was assigned here from a germline match of the nucleotide sequence. V shed 6 bases and J shed 0 bases, with 23 bases lying between them. In germline, CDR1 is TSWWSYY, CDR2 QGS. This CDR3 is 18 amino acids long. CDR3 nucleotide sequence: TGTGCTCTTGGAGACTGCCAGCGGGACCGTACTTACACCGATAAACTCATCTTT. Translation gives CALGDCQRDRTYTDKLIF.

This clone was seen only a few times. The protein TCRdb lists belongs to a much larger clone and differs from this DNA's translation at residue 3, which points to a read error; the protein shown is made from the DNA. This chain joins TRDV2 and TRDJ1; 8 bases fit TRDD3. Germline matching of the DNA provided the J gene here, since TCRdb leaves it blank. The CDR3 is 19 amino acids. Germline assignment: CDR1 GEAIGNYY and CDR2 EKD. The CDR3 here is CARDKLGDSPTLQSDKLIF. The CDR3 region has the DNA TGTGCCCGTGACAAGCTGGGGGACTCACCAACTCTCCAAAGTGACAAACTCATCTTT.

This clone occurred a few times. The mismatch at residue 18 between this DNA's translation and the TCRdb protein of a much larger clone likely reflects a read error; the protein shown is translated from the DNA. The V gene is TRDV2, but the J gene lacks a call; TRDD3 reflects the table's D call only, with no check against the DNA. The CDR3 is 20 amino acids. Germline V gene data show CDR1 as GEAIGNYY and CDR2 as EKD. CDR3: CACAVPTYWGGTKYTDKPIF. As DNA, the CDR3 is TGTGCCTGTGCGGTTCCTACGTACTGGGGAGGGACAAAGTACACCGATAAACCCATCTTT.

Ten or more counts support this clone. TCRdb pairs this DNA with a much larger clone's protein that differs at residue 4, likely a read error; the protein shown was translated from the DNA. The chain combines TRDV1 with TRDJ1; 7 bases match TRDD3. This CDR3 has 17 amino acids. Germline assignment: CDR1 TSWWSYY and CDR2 QGS. In DNA form, the CDR3 reads TGTGCTCTTAGGGAACCGCCCTACGGGGGGATCCCAGATAAACTCATCTTT. It translates to CALREPPYGGIPDKLIF.

This clone was recorded at least ten times. CDR3 coding DNA: TGTGCTCTTGGGGACCTCCTAGGGCACCCCGATAAACTCATCTTT. It encodes CALGDLLGHPDKLIF. This chain uses TRDV1 with TRDJ1, with TRDD2 as a possible D gene (5 bases). There are 15 residues in the CDR3. Trimming cost V 3 bases and J 3 bases, with 14 bases left between them. CDR1 TSWWSYY and CDR2 QGS come from the germline V gene.

The sample holds a few counts of this clone. This likely reflects a read error, since a far larger clone is one base away. Additional DNA sequences in this sample encode the identical CDR3. This chain uses TRDV3 with TRDJ1; 7 nucleotides line up with TRDD3. Losses at the gene ends were 1 base for V and 1 base for J; bases not matched to a gene: 3. CDR1 and CDR2 from the germline V gene are TVYSNPD and GDNSRS (reference sequence). CDR3 length: 13 residues. The CDR3 spells CAFTGGPTDKLIF. CDR3 DNA sequence: TGTGCCTTTACTGGGGGGCCCACCGATAAACTCATCTTT.

About this clone: The TCRdb protein comes from a much larger clone and disagrees with this DNA's translation at residue 5, likely due to a read error; the protein given here is derived from the DNA. V and J are TRDV1 and TRDJ1; D remains ambiguous. The V gene lost 4 bases and the J gene lost 7 bases, with 22 bases spanning the gap. The CDR3 has 16 amino acids. CDR1 TSWWSYY and CDR2 QGS come from the germline V gene. The CDR3 DNA follows: TGTGCTCTTGGGGGACCGAAGGGCCTCCGAGAGGGTAAACTCATCTTT. Translation gives CALGGPKGLREGKLIF.

At least ten counts were recorded for this clone. The same CDR3 also results from other DNA sequences found in this sample. The chain joins TRDV1 to TRDJ1; unclear D gene. Germline assignment: CDR1 TSWWSYY and CDR2 QGS. Trimming took 1 base from V and 2 from J, leaving 8 bases between them. This CDR3 region has 14 residues. CDR3 region: CALGERRHTDKLIF. The CDR3 DNA reads as TGTGCTCTTGGGGAACGGAGACATACCGATAAACTCATCTTT.

Remarks on this clone: The protein held in TCRdb is that of a much larger clone and does not match this DNA's translation at residue 4, likely because of a read error; the protein shown is translated from the DNA. This chain joins TRDV2 and TRDJ1, with D possibly matching TRDD3 (6 bases). Germline matching of the DNA provided the J gene here, since TCRdb leaves it blank. V dropped 5 bases and J dropped 0 bases, with 15 bases sitting between them. CDR3 length: 15 amino acids. Germline-derived CDR1 and CDR2 are GEAIGNYY and EKD. The CDR3 loop is CACGPGDQYTDKLIF. CDR3 sequence (DNA): TGTGCCTGTGGTCCTGGGGATCAGTACACCGATAAACTCATCTTT.

As concerns this clone: The TCRdb protein, from a much larger clone, departs from this DNA's translation at residue 7, likely by read error; the protein shown derives from the DNA. The genes are TRDV1 and TRDJ2; 8 nucleotides match TRDD3. The J gene, not given by TCRdb, was assigned here from a germline match of the nucleotide sequence. This CDR3 spans 23 amino acids. Germline values: CDR1 TSWWSYY, CDR2 QGS. The V and J ends lost 0 bases and 0 bases, in that order; junction bases with no gene match: 21. CDR3: CALGELTLVSCRDTKALTAQLFF. CDR3 DNA sequence: TGTGCTCTTGGGGAACTAACCCTTGTCTCTTGTAGGGATACGAAAGCTTTGACAGCACAACTCTTCTTT.

This clone has a handful of counts. TCRdb pairs this DNA with a much larger clone's protein that differs at residue 11, likely a read error; the protein shown was translated from the DNA. The rearrangement joins TRDV1 to TRDJ1; D is tentatively TRDD2 or TRDD3 (5 bases each). The J gene is absent in TCRdb and was assigned here via DNA matching to germline. V lost 3 bases and J lost 3, with 23 bases in between. This CDR3 is built from 18 residues. The germline CDR1 and CDR2 sequences are TSWWSYY and QGS. The CDR3 region is CALGDHLRITDTADKLIF. CDR3 coding DNA: TGTGCTCTTGGGGACCACCTACGTATTACTGATACTGCCGATAAACTCATCTTT.

This clone came up a few times. Translating this DNA gives a protein that differs at residue 7 from the TCRdb one, which belongs to a much larger clone; a read error is likely, and the protein shown is this translation. CDR3 DNA sequence: TGTGCTCTCCAGTGGATTCGATACACCGATAAACTCATCTTT. It specifies CALQWIRYTDKLIF. V gene TRDV1 combines with J gene TRDJ1; no clear D gene. The V gene lost 9 bases and the J gene lost 0 bases, with 14 bases spanning the gap. The CDR3 is 14 residues long. The germline gives CDR1 TSWWSYY, CDR2 QGS.

As concerns this clone: This likely stems from a read error, as it lies one base from a far larger clone. The same CDR3 arises from other DNA sequences in this sample as well. The chain uses TRDV1 and TRDJ1, with D tentatively TRDD3 (10 bases). The J gene comes from matching the DNA to germline here; TCRdb lacks it. V gave up 9 bases and J gave up 5 bases, with 40 bases separating them. CDR3 length: 21 residues. Germline-derived CDR1 and CDR2 are TSWWSYY and QGS. CDR3 in DNA: TGTGCTCTGCGGGTCCTTCCTACGATAGTAACCGGGGGATACGCAACTGATAAACTCATCTTT. Translating it yields CALRVLPTIVTGGYATDKLIF.

This clone was found a few times. The protein that TCRdb holds for this DNA derives from a much larger clone and differs from the translated DNA at residue 8, which likely indicates a read error; the protein shown here is translated from the DNA. V usage is TRDV3 and J usage is TRDJ1; either TRDD2 or TRDD3 may supply D (5 bases each). The J gene is not listed in TCRdb, so it was assigned here from a DNA match to germline. Germline CDR1 and CDR2: TVYSNPD and GDNSRS (reference sequence). The CDR3 runs 21 residues. V lost 2 bases and J 0 bases, leaving 34 bases between the germline ends. The CDR3 protein is CAFRGRFPYAWEGNYTDKLIF. CDR3 bases: TGTGCCTTTCGGGGGCGCTTCCCATATGCCTGGGAGGGGAATTACACCGATAAACTCATCTTT.

There are a few counts of this clone. The TCRdb protein, from a much larger clone, departs from this DNA's translation at residue 20, likely by read error; the protein shown derives from the DNA. No J gene call was made, and the V gene is TRDV1; the listed D gene, TRDD3, was not tested against the DNA. CDR3 length equals 22 residues. Germline CDR1 is TSWWSYY and CDR2 is QGS. The DNA for the CDR3 is TGTGCTCTTGGGGAACTAAGACCCATTCTGGGGGATACCCGTACTAACACCGATAAACCCATCTTT. Translating it yields CALGELRPILGDTRTNTDKPIF.

This clone was observed a few times. The TCRdb protein, from a much larger clone, departs from this DNA's translation at residue 11, likely by read error; the protein shown derives from the DNA. The gene calls are TRDV1 and TRDJ1, with 10 bases matching TRDD3. The V gene's germline CDR1 is TSWWSYY and CDR2 QGS. The CDR3 has 16 residues. Trimming took 5 bases from V and 8 from J; bases not matched to a gene: 14. CDR3 coding DNA: TGTGCTCTTGGGATCCGAACTGGGGGATTAGCCGCCAAACTCATCTTT. This translates into CALGIRTGGLAAKLIF.

As concerns this clone: A read error is likely here: a far larger clone is one base away. Different DNA sequences within this sample yield the same CDR3. J is TRDJ1 and V is TRDV2, with 12 bases fitting TRDD3. The CDR3 has 19 residues. CDR1 is GEAIGNYY, CDR2 EKD, per germline. The DNA of the CDR3 is TGCGCCTGTGACACCGGACTGGGGGATACCCTAGCGGGCACCGATAAACTCATCTTT. Translation gives CACDTGLGDTLAGTDKLIF.

As to this clone: TCRdb pairs this DNA with a much larger clone's protein that differs at residue 7, likely a read error; the protein shown was translated from the DNA. The chain carries TRDV2 and TRDJ1; D call uncertain. TCRdb gives no J gene; it was assigned here by matching the DNA to germline. This CDR3 is built from 14 residues. Trimming left V 3 bases short and J 2 bases short, with 12 bases between. From germline, CDR1 is GEAIGNYY and CDR2 EKD. The CDR3 nucleotides are TGTGCCTGTGACCCTTTACCCGAGACCGATAAACTCATCTTT. The encoded protein is CACDPLPETDKLIF.

Notes on this clone: A read error likely explains why the TCRdb protein, taken from a much larger clone, differs from this DNA's translation at residue 5; the protein shown is translated from the DNA. The V and J genes are TRDV2 and TRDJ1; 12 bases map to TRDD3. The J gene was missing in TCRdb and was found by matching the end of the DNA to germline. The CDR3 has 21 amino acids. Germline V lookup: CDR1 GEAIGNYY, CDR2 EKD. V trimming: 3 bases; J trimming: 1 base; junction bases outside the gene matches: 20. CDR3 loop: CACDFKAFLSTGGYPTDKLIF. CDR3 bases: TGTGCCTGTGACTTTAAGGCCTTCCTAAGTACTGGGGGATACCCCACCGATAAACTCATCTTT.